The 4 T cell receptor beta chains below come from one sample, sequenced in a study of metastatic and nonmetastatic thyroid tumors. Every patient underwent thyroid surgery untreated. TCRdb re-clonotyped the PCR reads via MiXCR. Of more than 12,000 clones in the sample, roughly 3.5% were seen once. Material: tumor tissue. Receptors originate from a female donor with papillary thyroid cancer or a benign thyroid nodule (not recorded which). Some clones in this sample may be carry-over from other donors' samples.

This clone came up a few times. The chain carries TRBV19 and TRBJ1-1; D not certain. Germline V gene data show CDR1 as LNHDA and CDR2 as SQIVND (reference sequence). V lost 1 base, J lost 5 bases, and 14 bases lay in between. This CDR3 region has 15 residues. CDR3 DNA sequence: TGTGCCAGTAGTATAGTCAAGGGAGTAAGAACTGAAGCTTTCTTT. As protein: CASSIVKGVRTEAFF.

A few counts support this clone. The V call is TRBV27, the J call TRBJ2-7; no definite D call. The CDR3 consists of 12 residues. Germline-derived CDR1 and CDR2 are MNHEY and SMNVEV (reference sequence). Trimming took 4 bases from V and 3 from J, leaving 7 bases between them. The CDR3 DNA reads as TGTGCCAGCAGTTCACGGAACTACGAGCAGTACTTC. Its translation: CASSSRNYEQYF.

The sample holds a few counts of this clone. V and J are TRBV12-3 or TRBV12-4 and TRBJ2-7, with 8 nucleotides matching TRBD1. There are 14 residues in the CDR3. V trimming: 5 bases; J trimming: 3 bases; junction bases outside the gene matches: 6. Here the CDR3 reads CASSRQGTSYEQYF. The CDR3 DNA is TGTGCCAGCAGTAGACAGGGGACAAGCTACGAGCAGTACTTC.

Concerning this clone: This may stem from a read error, because a much larger clone lies one nucleotide away. This chain uses TRBV6-1 with TRBJ1-2, with D uncertain. The CDR3 contains 15 residues. From germline, CDR1 is MNHNS and CDR2 SASEGT. Trimming pared 6 bases from V and 2 bases from J, leaving 16 bases between. The CDR3 spells CASRDRLHGNYGYTF. In nucleotides, the CDR3 is TGTGCCAGCAGAGATCGGCTTCATGGGAACTATGGCTACACCTTC.